The 6 T cell receptor beta chains below all came from one sample that was sequenced in a study of cytomegalovirus exposure and HLA in healthy donors. This PCR relied on a set of 60 Vbeta primers and 13 Jbeta primers. The protocol was immunoSEQ multiplex PCR, while the TCRdb copy is restricted to in-frame clones and leaves out a portion. This sample yields 75,000 to 100,000 clones, of which around 79% are seen a single time; around an eighth belongs to the top ten. Source material: PBMCs. The receptors here all came from a woman aged 70-85 years in good health and CMV-seropositive.

This chain joins TRBV9 and TRBJ2-2, with D possibly TRBD1 on 6 matching bases. CDR3 length equals 17 residues. Trimming pared 0 bases from V and 6 bases from J, leaving 18 bases between. Germline V gene sequence: CDR1 SGDLS, CDR2 YYNGEE. DNA for the CDR3: TGTGCCAGCAGCGTAGTGGCAGGGGCACTCTCACCCGGGGAGCTGTTTTTT. Protein product: CASSVVAGALSPGELFF.

The J gene is TRBJ2-5, the V gene TRBV18, with 7 positions matching TRBD1. The J call may be mistaken, given a closer DNA end match to TRBJ2-7. The CDR3 spans 15 residues. The V gene's germline CDR1 is KGHSH and CDR2 LQKENI. The CDR3 DNA sequence: TGTGCCAGCTCACCTACGGGACAGACCCTCTACGAGCAGTACTTC. Protein product: CASSPTGQTLYEQYF.

The rearrangement uses TRBV30 and TRBJ2-5; 7 bases are a match to TRBD1. The junction had 7 bases not matched to a gene; V was cut back by 1 base and J by 5 bases. Germline V CDR1 and CDR2: GTSNPN, SVGIG (reference sequence). There are 14 residues in the CDR3. The chain's CDR3 is CAWSEGAGDETQYF. The DNA of the CDR3 is TGTGCCTGGAGTGAGGGGGCGGGTGACGAGACCCAGTACTTC.

This chain links TRBV10-3 with TRBJ2-1, with TRBD2 as a possible D gene (6 bases). The CDR3 loop spans 14 amino acids. V lost 7 bases to trimming and J lost 8 bases, with 18 bases between them. CDR1 is ENHRY and CDR2 is SYGVKD in the germline V gene. This CDR3 is CAITGTPVGHEQFF. CDR3 nucleotide sequence: TGTGCCATCACCGGGACTCCAGTTGGCCATGAGCAGTTCTTC.

The CDR3 sequence: CASSFSRTAYSPLHF. CDR3 nucleotides: TGTGCCAGCAGCTTTAGTAGGACAGCGTATTCACCCCTCCACTTT. The rearrangement joins TRBV7-8 to TRBJ1-6; the D gene is possibly TRBD1 (6 bases). Germline V gene lookup returns CDR1 SGHVS and CDR2 FQNEAQ. CDR3 size: 15 residues. V gave up 3 bases and J gave up 8 bases, with 14 bases separating them.

The chain joins TRBV9 to TRBJ2-3, with TRBD2 identical over 7 bases. The CDR3 is 17 residues long. Per germline, CDR1 SGDLS and CDR2 YYNGEE. V was pared by 0 bases and J by 2 bases, with 9 bases of the junction left unmatched. The DNA for the CDR3 is TGTGCCAGCAGCGTAGCCCCCCTGGCGGGGGACACAGATACGCAGTATTTT. Protein product: CASSVAPLAGDTDTQYF. The full variable domain, its missing parts supplied by reference TRBV9 and TRBJ2-3, is DSGVTQTPKHLITATGQRVTLRCSPRSGDLSVYWYQQSLDQGLQFLIQYYNGEERAKGNILERFSAQQFPDLHSELNLSSLELGDSALYFCASSVAPLAGDTDTQYFGPGTRLTVL.